This entry lists 18 T cell receptor beta chains sequenced from one sample in a study of OX40 agonist ivuxolimab in advanced cancers. TCRdb's table, derived via immunoSEQ multiplex PCR, lists solely in-frame clones and lacks some. Of roughly 67,000 clones detected, approximately 85% appear once; the ten largest clones hold about 5.5%. The sample consisted of CD4+ or CD8+ T cells sorted from blood, taken in a trial of the OX40 agonist ivuxolimab. These TCRs come from an adult with an advanced solid tumor such as melanoma, head and neck, liver or kidney cancer.

The chain couples TRBV14 to TRBJ2-7; D call uncertain. The CDR3 runs to 14 residues. Per germline, CDR1 SGHDN and CDR2 FVKESK. V gave up 0 bases and J gave up 4 bases, with 10 bases separating them. The CDR3 nucleotides read TGTGCCAGCAGCCAAGATCGACTCAGTTACGAGCAGTACTTC. This encodes CASSQDRLSYEQYF.

The rearrangement links TRBV28 to TRBJ1-5, with TRBD1 matching over 10 bases. This CDR3 has 15 residues. Trimming cost V 5 bases and J 1 base; bases outside gene matches: 2. Per germline, CDR1 MDHEN and CDR2 SYDVKM. In DNA, the CDR3 is TGTGCCAGCAGTCGGACAGGGGGAAGCAATCAGCCCCAGCATTTT. The encoded protein is CASSRTGGSNQPQHF.

V gene TRBV28 combines with J gene TRBJ1-5; D not certain. The germline V and J ends were trimmed by 6 bases and 0 bases, with 3 bases remaining between them. This CDR3 contains 12 residues. Germline assignment: CDR1 MDHEN and CDR2 SYDVKM. CDR3 loop: CASRNSNQPQHF. CDR3 nucleotide sequence: TGTGCCAGCAGGAATAGCAATCAGCCCCAGCATTTT.

This clone showed up just once. This chain uses TRBV11-3 with TRBJ2-2; 11 nucleotides align to TRBD1. V was pared by 4 bases and J by 5 bases, with 6 bases of the junction left unmatched. Germline V gene lookup returns CDR1 SGHNT and CDR2 YENEEA. The CDR3 runs to 16 residues. The CDR3 here is CASSSSGQGVTGELFF. The CDR3 DNA follows: TGTGCCAGCAGCTCCTCGGGACAGGGGGTGACCGGGGAGCTGTTTTTT.

The V and J genes are TRBV29-1 and TRBJ2-7; 9 bases are a match to TRBD2. Germline assignment: CDR1 SQVTM and CDR2 ANQGSEA. This CDR3 is 14 amino acids long. With 4 bases clipped from V and 3 bases from J, the junction kept 7 bases outside the gene matches. CDR3 in amino acids: CSVALRLADYEQYF. Written as DNA, the CDR3 is TGCAGCGTTGCCCTACGACTAGCGGACTACGAGCAGTACTTC.

This rearrangement joins TRBV30 to TRBJ1-6, with no clear D. V lost 8 bases, J lost 4 bases, and 9 bases lay in between. CDR3 size: 12 residues. Per germline, CDR1 GTSNPN and CDR2 SVGIG (reference sequence). The CDR3, as DNA: TGTGCCGGAGGGCGGTATAATTCACCCCTCCACTTT. Its protein is CAGGRYNSPLHF.

This rearrangement joins TRBV27 to TRBJ2-1, with 14 bases lining up with TRBD2. The trim removed 5 bases at V and 4 bases at J, leaving 4 bases unmatched. The CDR3 totals 16 residues. The V gene's germline CDR1 is MNHEY and CDR2 SMNVEV (reference sequence). The DNA for the CDR3 is TGTGCCAGCAGTCCCCGACTAGCGGGAGGGTACAATGAGCAGTTCTTC. This gives the protein CASSPRLAGGYNEQFF.

In this sample, this clone turned up once. V is TRBV7-9 and J is TRBJ2-5; D tentatively reads TRBD1 or TRBD2 (6 bases each). V lost 3 bases and J 5 bases, leaving 16 bases between the germline ends. The length of the CDR3 is 15 residues. The V gene's germline CDR1 is SEHNR and CDR2 FQNEAQ (reference sequence). DNA of the CDR3: TGTGCCAGCAGCTTTGGGGGGCTAGGTGGGGAGACCCAGTACTTC. It encodes CASSFGGLGGETQYF.

The chain has TRBV14 and TRBJ1-6, with 7 bases aligning to TRBD1. CDR1 SGHDN and CDR2 FVKESK come from the germline V gene. Unmatched junction bases numbered 6, after V lost 3 bases and J lost 7 bases. This CDR3 has 15 residues. The CDR3 spells CASSHLTGQNSPLHF. The DNA for the CDR3 is TGTGCCAGCAGCCATTTGACAGGGCAGAATTCACCCCTCCACTTT.

V usage is TRBV5-1 and J usage is TRBJ1-5, with 9 bases aligning to TRBD1. Trimming at V came to 4 bases and at J to 4 bases, leaving 6 bases not matched to a gene. The germline CDR1 and CDR2 sequences are SGHRS and YFSETQ. The CDR3 extends over 15 amino acids. The CDR3 reads CASSGGQGENQPQHF. CDR3 DNA sequence: TGCGCCAGCAGCGGGGGACAGGGCGAAAATCAGCCCCAGCATTTT.

This clone was recorded only once. The V gene is TRBV30, the J gene TRBJ2-1; weak D call: TRBD1 (5 bases). The CDR3 covers 15 residues. Germline V gene sequence: CDR1 GTSNPN, CDR2 SVGIG (reference sequence). Trimming pared 3 bases from V and 4 bases from J, leaving 16 bases between. In DNA form, the CDR3 reads TGTGCCTGGAGCAGGGAACTGACAGCATACAATGAGCAGTTCTTC. Translation: CAWSRELTAYNEQFF.

V usage is TRBV5-4 and J usage is TRBJ1-2; no firm D call. The CDR3 is 12 residues long. V dropped 9 bases and J dropped 7 bases, with 16 bases sitting between them. The germline gives CDR1 SGHNT, CDR2 YYREEE (reference sequence). The CDR3 DNA is TGTGCCATGTGGGATACATCTTCTGGCTACACCTTC. Protein sequence: CAMWDTSSGYTF.

The chain carries TRBV2 and TRBJ1-2; D gene unclear. Germline-derived CDR1 and CDR2 are SNHLY and FYNNEI. The CDR3 length is 14 residues. Between the trimmed V and J ends, which lost 7 bases and 4 bases, there was a span of 16 bases. The CDR3 region is CASTIKGFSYGYTF. CDR3 bases: TGTGCCAGCACCATAAAGGGTTTTAGCTATGGCTACACCTTC.

This sequence joins TRBV9 and TRBJ2-7; D not resolved. Germline-derived CDR1 and CDR2 are SGDLS and YYNGEE. Between the trimmed V and J ends, which lost 4 bases and 4 bases, there was a span of 21 bases. CDR3 size: 16 residues. The CDR3 protein is CASSPGPPGVFYEQYF. The CDR3 nucleotides are TGTGCCAGCAGCCCAGGACCACCTGGGGTTTTTTACGAGCAGTACTTC.

V is TRBV10-3 and J is TRBJ2-1; the match to TRBD2 covers 13 bases. The CDR3 length is 19 residues. With 4 bases clipped from V and 2 bases from J, the junction kept 11 bases outside the gene matches. Germline V gives CDR1 ENHRY, CDR2 SYGVKD. The CDR3 DNA reads TGTGCCATCAGTGGAGTTTCGGGACTAGCGGGATTTCCCTACAATGAGCAGTTCTTC. This translates into CAISGVSGLAGFPYNEQFF.

The genes are TRBV7-2 and TRBJ1-1, with 9 bases that match TRBD1. V shed 4 bases and J 5 bases; nucleotides not matched to a gene: 14. Germline V CDR1 and CDR2: SGHTA, FQGNSA. The CDR3 spans 17 residues. DNA of the CDR3: TGTGCCAGCAGCTCGCTACAGGGGGCTGTACGGTATACTGAAGCTTTCTTT. Residues: CASSSLQGAVRYTEAFF. The full variable domain, rest sourced from reference TRBV7-2 and TRBJ1-1, is GAGVSQSPSNKVTEKGKDVELRCDPISGHTALYWYRQSLGQGLEFLIYFQGNSAPDKSGLPSDRFSAERTGGSVSTLTIQRTQQEDSAVYLCASSSLQGAVRYTEAFFGQGTRLTVV.

The V gene is TRBV5-1, the J gene TRBJ1-1; 9 nucleotides match TRBD1. V trimming: 4 bases; J trimming: 3 bases; junction bases outside the gene matches: 22. The V gene's germline CDR1 is SGHRS and CDR2 YFSETQ. This CDR3 comprises 20 residues. CDR3 bases: TGCGCCAGCAGCGCGAACAGGGGGCGCGTTTTTAGTCAGGTGGACACTGAAGCTTTCTTT. Translated, it gives CASSANRGRVFSQVDTEAFF.

The chain couples TRBV6-6 to TRBJ1-1, with D hard to call. This CDR3 is 14 amino acids long. Trimming shortened V by 0 bases and J by 1 base, and 6 bases separated the two germline ends. From germline, CDR1 is MNHNY and CDR2 SVGAGI (reference sequence). Here the CDR3 DNA reads TGTGCCAGCAGTTACTCGACCAGGAACACTGAAGCTTTCTTT. This encodes CASSYSTRNTEAFF.